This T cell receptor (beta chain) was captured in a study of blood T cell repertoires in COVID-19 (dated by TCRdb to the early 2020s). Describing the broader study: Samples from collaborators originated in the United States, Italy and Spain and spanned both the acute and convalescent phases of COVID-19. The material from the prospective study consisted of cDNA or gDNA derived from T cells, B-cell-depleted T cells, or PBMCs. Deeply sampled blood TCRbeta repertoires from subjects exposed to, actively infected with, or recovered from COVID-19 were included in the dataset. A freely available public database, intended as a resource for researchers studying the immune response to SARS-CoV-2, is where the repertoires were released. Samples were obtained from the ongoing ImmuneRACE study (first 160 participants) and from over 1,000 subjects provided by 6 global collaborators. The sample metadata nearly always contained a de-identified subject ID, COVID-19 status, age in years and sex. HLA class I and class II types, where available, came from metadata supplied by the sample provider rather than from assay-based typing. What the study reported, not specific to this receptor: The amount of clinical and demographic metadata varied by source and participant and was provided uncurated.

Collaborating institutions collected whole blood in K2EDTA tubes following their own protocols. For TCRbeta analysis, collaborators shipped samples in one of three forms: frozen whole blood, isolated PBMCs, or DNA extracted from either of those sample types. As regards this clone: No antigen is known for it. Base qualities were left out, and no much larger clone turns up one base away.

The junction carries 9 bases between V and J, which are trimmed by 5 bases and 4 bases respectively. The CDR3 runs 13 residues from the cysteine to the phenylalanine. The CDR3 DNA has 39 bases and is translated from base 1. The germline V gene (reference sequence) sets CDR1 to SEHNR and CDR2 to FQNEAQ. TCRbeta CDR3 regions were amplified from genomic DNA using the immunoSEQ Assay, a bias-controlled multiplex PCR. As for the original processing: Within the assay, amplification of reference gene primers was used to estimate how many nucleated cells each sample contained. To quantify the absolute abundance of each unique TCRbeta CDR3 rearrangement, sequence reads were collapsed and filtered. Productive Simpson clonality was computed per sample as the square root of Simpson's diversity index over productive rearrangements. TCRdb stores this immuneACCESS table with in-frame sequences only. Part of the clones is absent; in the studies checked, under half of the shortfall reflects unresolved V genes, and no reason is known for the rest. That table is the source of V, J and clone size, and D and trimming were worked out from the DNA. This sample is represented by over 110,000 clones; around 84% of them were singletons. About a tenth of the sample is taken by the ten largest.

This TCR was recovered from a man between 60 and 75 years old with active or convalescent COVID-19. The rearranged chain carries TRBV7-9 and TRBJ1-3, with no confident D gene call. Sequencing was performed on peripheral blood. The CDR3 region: CASSLLLGNTIYF. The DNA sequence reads TGTGCCAGCAGCCTACTCCTCGGAAACACCATATATTTT.